This T cell receptor (beta chain) was profiled in a study of blood T cells in healthy people across ages. General study points: Across samples, TCR beta diversity tracked strongly with naive T cell percentage.

A second PCR of about 6 to 11 cycles used a sample-barcoded 5' primer and a J-beta primer mix. TCRdb itself ran the 5' RACE reads through MiXCR, one entry per CDR3 protein. The sample shows 1,800,000 or so distinct CDR3 sequences, about two fifths of them seen only once. Germline V lookup: CDR1 MNHEY, CDR2 SVGEGT. This CDR3 region has 13 residues. V was clipped by 6 bases and J by 5 bases, with 13 bases between them. Comment on this clonotype: Its antigen is as yet unknown.

V and J are TRBV6-2 or TRBV6-3 and TRBJ2-5; D not resolved. The sequencing sample was made of blood. This clonotype originated in a human donor in good health. The CDR3: CASSPVPLETQYF. In DNA, the CDR3 is TGTGCCAGCAGCCCCGTCCCTCTCGAGACCCAGTACTTC.